These 25 T cell receptor beta chains share one sample of origin, sequenced in a study of blood T cell repertoires in COVID-19. Repertoires were generated with immunoSEQ multiplex PCR, while TCRdb's copy carries only in-frame clones and drops some. The data contain around 100,000 clones, around 90% of them singletons. The source material was peripheral blood. The receptor set was obtained from a man aged 45-60 years with active COVID-19.

The chain couples TRBV19 to TRBJ1-3; D not resolved. The V gene lost 8 bases and the J gene lost 2 bases, with 10 bases spanning the gap. This CDR3 is built from 13 residues. Germline V lookup: CDR1 LNHDA, CDR2 SQIVND (reference sequence). The CDR3 spells CASQKEAGNTIYF. Written as DNA, the CDR3 is TGTGCCAGTCAGAAGGAGGCTGGAAACACCATATATTTT.

The chain is built from TRBV11-2 and TRBJ2-3, with D perhaps matching TRBD1 (5 bases). This CDR3 is 13 amino acids long. Germline lookup yields CDR1 SGHAT and CDR2 FQNNGV. The ends were cut back, 5 bases at V and 3 bases at J, with 9 bases in the middle. The CDR3 is CASSQGTTDTQYF. The CDR3 DNA reads TGTGCCAGCAGCCAGGGAACTACAGATACGCAGTATTTT.

This chain uses TRBV10-3 with TRBJ2-7; D possibly corresponds to TRBD2 (6 bases). The V and J ends lost 7 bases and 3 bases respectively, with 13 bases between them. Germline CDR1 ENHRY, CDR2 SYGVKD. This CDR3 is built from 13 residues. The CDR3 is CAIMTSPDYEQYF. The CDR3 DNA follows: TGTGCCATCATGACTAGTCCCGACTACGAGCAGTACTTC.

The rearrangement uses TRBV6-5 and TRBJ2-7, with TRBD1 identical over 9 bases. J lost 3 bases, V lost 7 bases, and 10 bases had no gene match. In germline, CDR1 is MNHEY, CDR2 SVGAGI. The CDR3 contains 15 residues. CDR3 loop: CASILQGAPFYEQYF. The DNA of the CDR3 is TGTGCCAGCATTCTACAGGGGGCCCCTTTCTACGAGCAGTACTTC.

This clone was detected once. The chain uses TRBV5-1 and TRBJ2-6, with D unresolved. CDR1 is SGHRS and CDR2 is YFSETQ in the germline V gene. V dropped 0 bases and J dropped 2 bases, with 6 bases sitting between them. This CDR3 spans 15 amino acids. Here the CDR3 DNA reads TGCGCCAGCAGCTTGGACAGAACTGGGGCCAACGTCCTGACTTTC. It yields the protein CASSLDRTGANVLTF.

V gene TRBV7-9 combines with J gene TRBJ2-6; perhaps TRBD2 as D (5 bases). The germline V gene has CDR1 SEHNR and CDR2 FQNEAQ (reference sequence). V lost 5 bases and J lost 0, with 14 bases in between. The length of the CDR3 is 17 residues. CDR3 in amino acids: CASSLGDVGSGANVLTF. The CDR3 DNA reads TGTGCCAGCAGCCTGGGAGACGTGGGCTCTGGGGCCAACGTCCTGACTTTC.

The V gene is TRBV30, the J gene TRBJ2-7; 8 bases match TRBD1. The CDR3 length is 13 residues. Unmatched junction bases numbered 5, after V lost 4 bases and J lost 3 bases. From germline, CDR1 is GTSNPN and CDR2 SVGIG (reference sequence). The CDR3, as DNA: TGTGCCTGGAACCCCACAGGGGGCTACGAGCAGTACTTC. Translating gives CAWNPTGGYEQYF. The full variable domain, with the rest looked up from reference TRBV30 and TRBJ2-7, is SQTIHQWPATLVQPVGSPLSLECTVEGTSNPNLYWYRQAAGRGLQLLFYSVGIGQISSEVPQNLSASRPQDRQFILSSKKLLLSDSGFYLCAWNPTGGYEQYFGPGTRLTVT.

The chain carries TRBV6-1 and TRBJ2-3; D is possibly TRBD2 (6 bases). The CDR3 spans 13 residues. Germline lookup yields CDR1 MNHNS and CDR2 SASEGT. Between the trimmed V and J ends, which lost 2 bases and 8 bases, there was a span of 11 bases. CDR3 nucleotide sequence: TGTGCCAGCAGTGAATCCCCCGGGGGTACGCAGTATTTT. The encoded protein is CASSESPGGTQYF.

V usage is TRBV9 and J usage is TRBJ1-2; 9 bases line up with TRBD1. CDR3 size: 16 residues. The V segment lost 3 bases and the J segment 7 bases; nucleotides outside the gene matches: 13. CDR1 and CDR2 from the germline V gene are SGDLS and YYNGEE. CDR3 coding DNA: TGTGCCAGCAGCGCACTAGCCGGACAGGGGCGAGGTGGCTACACCTTC. It codes for CASSALAGQGRGGYTF.

This rearrangement joins TRBV7-2 to TRBJ1-2; 8 nucleotides agree with TRBD1. With 3 bases clipped from V and 4 bases from J, the junction kept 4 bases outside the gene matches. From germline, CDR1 is SGHTA and CDR2 FQGNSA. The CDR3 is 14 amino acids. In DNA, the CDR3 is TGTGCCAGCAGCTTGGACAGGGCCTTCTATGGCTACACCTTC. It encodes CASSLDRAFYGYTF. Full variable domain (outside the CDR3, taken from reference TRBV7-2 and TRBJ1-2): GAGVSQSPSNKVTEKGKDVELRCDPISGHTALYWYRQSLGQGLEFLIYFQGNSAPDKSGLPSDRFSAERTGGSVSTLTIQRTQQEDSAVYLCASSLDRAFYGYTFGSGTRLTVV.

The chain joins TRBV5-4 to TRBJ1-1, with unresolved D. Trimming left V 0 bases short and J 11 bases short, with 17 bases between. Looked up from germline, CDR1 is SGHNT and CDR2 is YYREEE (reference sequence). CDR3 length: 14 amino acids. The CDR3 protein is CASSLVTGPREAFF. CDR3 DNA sequence: TGTGCCAGCAGCTTGGTTACCGGGCCCCGGGAGGCTTTCTTT.

V usage is TRBV5-1 and J usage is TRBJ1-2, with D possibly TRBD1 on 5 matching bases. The length of the CDR3 is 11 residues. Germline V gives CDR1 SGHRS, CDR2 YFSETQ. The V end was cut by 2 bases, the J end by 8 bases, with 7 bases between. The CDR3 nucleotides read TGCGCCAGCAGCTTAACAGGCGGCTACACCTTC. This translates into CASSLTGGYTF.

The V and J genes are TRBV23-1 and TRBJ2-3, with a tentative D call TRBD2 (5 bases). TRBV23-1 is noted as an ORF with a role that remains uncertain. Trimming removed 3 bases at V and 2 bases at J, with 18 bases between. This CDR3 has 17 residues. CDR3 coding DNA: TGCGCCAGCAGTCACGGTGCACCTACGGGAACCACAGATACGCAGTATTTT. This translates into CASSHGAPTGTTDTQYF.

The rearrangement links TRBV10-3 to TRBJ2-5; 10 bases are a match to TRBD2. The CDR3 is made up of 16 amino acids. Looked up from germline, CDR1 is ENHRY and CDR2 is SYGVKD. Trimming cost V 2 bases and J 1 base; bases outside gene matches: 4. CDR3: CAISEGLAASQETQYF. In DNA, the CDR3 is TGTGCCATCAGTGAGGGACTAGCGGCCAGCCAAGAGACCCAGTACTTC.

The chain joins TRBV3-1 (or the pseudogene TRBV3-2) to TRBJ2-2; tentative D call: TRBD2 (7 bases). The CDR3 is made up of 15 amino acids. Germline CDR1 reads LGHDT; CDR2 reads YNNKEL (reference sequence). V was cut by 1 base and J by 4 bases, with 10 bases left in between. The CDR3 DNA is TGTGCCAGCAGCCAAGGGGGGGGCCGCACCGGGGAGCTGTTTTTT. Translated: CASSQGGGRTGELFF.

J is TRBJ2-7 and V is TRBV3-1 (or the pseudogene TRBV3-2), with a tentative D call TRBD2 (6 bases). The V and J ends lost 4 bases and 7 bases respectively, with 14 bases between them. The germline V gene encodes CDR1 LGHDT and CDR2 YNNKEL (reference sequence). CDR3 length: 13 amino acids. CDR3 nucleotides: TGTGCCAGCAGCCTGGGACTTCCCTGGGAGCAGTACTTC. Its protein is CASSLGLPWEQYF.

The chain couples TRBV14 to TRBJ2-3, with D possibly matching TRBD2 (6 bases). V was cut by 2 bases and J by 2 bases, with 14 bases left in between. This CDR3 region has 16 residues. Germline assignment: CDR1 SGHDN and CDR2 FVKESK. The CDR3 reads CASSQILGSPTDTQYF. For the CDR3, the DNA is TGTGCCAGCAGCCAAATCCTCGGGAGCCCCACAGATACGCAGTATTTT.

V gene TRBV2 combines with J gene TRBJ2-7; 13 positions agree with TRBD2. Trimming at V came to 7 bases and at J to 0 bases, leaving 9 bases not matched to a gene. The CDR3 has 17 amino acids. The germline CDR1 and CDR2 sequences are SNHLY and FYNNEI. As DNA, the CDR3 is TGTGCCAGCACGAGACTAGCGGGGGGCCAGTACTCCTACGAGCAGTACTTC. Protein product: CASTRLAGGQYSYEQYF.

This clone was observed once. J is TRBJ2-3 and V is TRBV11-2; TRBD2 matches 9 bases. The CDR3 sequence is 16 residues long. Per the germline V gene, CDR1 is SGHAT and CDR2 is FQNNGV. J was trimmed by 3 bases and V by 1 base; bases with no gene match: 5. This chain's CDR3 is CASSLVSGGWTDTQYF. The CDR3 DNA follows: TGTGCCAGCAGCTTAGTTAGCGGGGGATGGACAGATACGCAGTATTTT. The variable domain in full, completed from reference TRBV11-2 and TRBJ2-3, reads EAGVAQSPRYKIIEKRQSVAFWCNPISGHATLYWYQQILGQGPKLLIQFQNNGVVDDSQLPKDRFSAERLKGVDSTLKIQPAKLEDSAVYLCASSLVSGGWTDTQYFGPGTRLTVL.

The chain combines TRBV19 with TRBJ1-4; no reliable D call. This CDR3 region has 14 residues. Trimming cost V 5 bases and J 7 bases, with 14 bases left between them. CDR1 is LNHDA, CDR2 SQIVND, per germline (reference sequence). The CDR3 DNA sequence: TGTGCCAGTAGTGTGGTCGGTGGTGGTGAAAAACTGTTTTTT. Its translation is CASSVVGGGEKLFF.

V and J are TRBV7-9 and TRBJ1-2; 7 bases fit TRBD1. The V and J ends lost 5 bases and 4 bases, in that order; junction bases with no gene match: 1. Germline V gene sequence: CDR1 SEHNR, CDR2 FQNEAQ (reference sequence). This CDR3 comprises 12 residues. CDR3 loop: CASSRDSYGYTF. CDR3 nucleotide sequence: TGTGCCAGCAGCCGGGACAGCTATGGCTACACCTTC. The variable domain in full, with the rest retrieved from reference TRBV7-9 and TRBJ1-2, is DTGVSQNPRHKITKRGQNVTFRCDPISEHNRLYWYRQTLGQGPEFLTYFQNEAQLEKSRLLSDRFSAERPKGSFSTLEIQRTEQGDSAMYLCASSRDSYGYTFGSGTRLTVV.

This rearrangement joins TRBV5-5 to TRBJ1-2; no definite D call. There are 14 residues in the CDR3. The germline V and J ends were trimmed by 6 bases and 1 base, with 13 bases remaining between them. CDR1 and CDR2 from the germline V gene are SGHKS and YYEKEE (reference sequence). CDR3: CASTLGGSNYGYTF. The CDR3 nucleotides are TGTGCCAGCACCCTTGGAGGCAGTAACTATGGCTACACCTTC.

The V gene is TRBV18, the J gene TRBJ1-1; D might be TRBD1 (6 bases). This CDR3 contains 13 residues. CDR1 and CDR2 from the germline V gene are KGHSH and LQKENI. Trimming removed 3 bases from V and 8 bases from J, with 13 bases in between. Here the CDR3 DNA reads TGTGCCAGCTCACCCGGGACATCCGGGGAAGCTTTCTTT. It encodes CASSPGTSGEAFF.

This clone was found once. This chain links TRBV5-1 with TRBJ1-2, with TRBD1 matching over 7 bases. Germline V gives CDR1 SGHRS, CDR2 YFSETQ. There are 16 residues in the CDR3. Germline trimming cut 3 bases from V and 8 bases from J; bases unmatched to any gene: 16. The CDR3 DNA reads TGCGCCAGCAGCTCCGGGCCCGGGACAGCGAATCCGGGCTACACCTTC. The encoded protein is CASSSGPGTANPGYTF.

The chain recombines TRBV5-1 with TRBJ2-3, with TRBD2 matching 12 bases. J gave up 4 bases and V 4 bases, and 7 bases lay outside the gene matches. The CDR3 is made up of 16 amino acids. Germline V lookup: CDR1 SGHRS, CDR2 YFSETQ. CDR3 bases: TGCGCCAGCAGCCTATACTCTAGCGGGGGGGCAGATACGCAGTATTTT. Translated: CASSLYSSGGADTQYF.